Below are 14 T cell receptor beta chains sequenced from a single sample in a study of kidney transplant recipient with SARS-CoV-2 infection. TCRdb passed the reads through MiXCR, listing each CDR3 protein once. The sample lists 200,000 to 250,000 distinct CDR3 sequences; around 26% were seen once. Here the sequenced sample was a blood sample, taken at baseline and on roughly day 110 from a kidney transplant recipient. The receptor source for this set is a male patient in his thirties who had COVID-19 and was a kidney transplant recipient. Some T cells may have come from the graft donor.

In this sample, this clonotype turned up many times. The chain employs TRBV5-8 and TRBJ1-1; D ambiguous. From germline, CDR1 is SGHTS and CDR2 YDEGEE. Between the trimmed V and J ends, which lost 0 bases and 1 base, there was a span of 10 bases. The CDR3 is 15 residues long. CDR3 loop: CASSLEGGENTEAFF. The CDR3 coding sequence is TGTGCCAGCAGCTTGGAGGGCGGGGAGAACACTGAAGCTTTCTTT.

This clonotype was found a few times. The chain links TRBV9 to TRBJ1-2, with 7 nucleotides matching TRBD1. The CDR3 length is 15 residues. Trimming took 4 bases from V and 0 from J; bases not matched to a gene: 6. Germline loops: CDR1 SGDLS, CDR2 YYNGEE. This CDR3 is CASSISQGANYGYTF. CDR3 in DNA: TGTGCCAGCAGCATTAGCCAGGGGGCTAACTATGGCTACACCTTC.

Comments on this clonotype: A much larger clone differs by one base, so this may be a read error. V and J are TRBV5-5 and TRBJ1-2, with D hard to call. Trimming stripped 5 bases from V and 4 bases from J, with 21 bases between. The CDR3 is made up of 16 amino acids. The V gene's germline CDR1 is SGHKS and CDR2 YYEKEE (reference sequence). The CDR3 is CASRLHVSRKAYGYTF. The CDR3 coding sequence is TGTGCCAGCAGACTTCATGTCTCGCGAAAGGCCTATGGCTACACCTTC.

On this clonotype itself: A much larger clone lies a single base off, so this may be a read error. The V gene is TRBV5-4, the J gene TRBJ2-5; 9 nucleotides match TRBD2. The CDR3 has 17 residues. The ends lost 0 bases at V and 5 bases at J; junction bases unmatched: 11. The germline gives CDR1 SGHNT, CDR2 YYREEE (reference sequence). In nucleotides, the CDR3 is TGTGCCAGCAGCTTGGAGGCTGGCGGGAGGGCTGGGGAGACCCAGTACTTC. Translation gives CASSLEAGGRAGETQYF.

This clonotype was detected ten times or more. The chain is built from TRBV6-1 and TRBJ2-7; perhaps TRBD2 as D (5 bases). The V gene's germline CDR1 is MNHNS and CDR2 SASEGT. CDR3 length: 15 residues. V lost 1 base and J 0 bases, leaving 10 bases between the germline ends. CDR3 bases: TGTGCCAGCAGTGAAGAGGTTGGGAGCTCCTACGAGCAGTACTTC. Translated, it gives CASSEEVGSSYEQYF.

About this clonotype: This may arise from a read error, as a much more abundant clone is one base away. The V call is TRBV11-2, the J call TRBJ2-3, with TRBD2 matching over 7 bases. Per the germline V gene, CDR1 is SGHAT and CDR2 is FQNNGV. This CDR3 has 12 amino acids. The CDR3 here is CASAREDDTRYF. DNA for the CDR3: TGTGCCAGCGCTCGGGAGGACGATACGCGGTATTTT.

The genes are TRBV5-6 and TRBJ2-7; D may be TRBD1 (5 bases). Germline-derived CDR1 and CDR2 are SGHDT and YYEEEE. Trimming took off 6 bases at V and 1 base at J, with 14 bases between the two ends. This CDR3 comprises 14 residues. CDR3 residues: CASNWTSWSYEQYF. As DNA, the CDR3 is TGTGCCAGCAACTGGACAAGCTGGTCCTACGAGCAGTACTTC.

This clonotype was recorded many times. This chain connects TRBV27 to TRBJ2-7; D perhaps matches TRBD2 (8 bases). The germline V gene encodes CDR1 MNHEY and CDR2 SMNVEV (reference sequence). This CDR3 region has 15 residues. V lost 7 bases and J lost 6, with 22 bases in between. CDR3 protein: CASTGTRGREGEQYF. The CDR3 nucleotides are TGTGCCAGCACCGGGACTAGGGGGCGCGAAGGCGAGCAGTACTTC.

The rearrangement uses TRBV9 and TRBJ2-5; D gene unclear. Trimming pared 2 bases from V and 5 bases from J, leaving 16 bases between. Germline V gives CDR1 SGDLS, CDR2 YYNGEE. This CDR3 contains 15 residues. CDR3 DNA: TGTGCCAGCAGCGTTGGTGAACTACAGCCCGAGACCCAGTACTTC. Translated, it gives CASSVGELQPETQYF. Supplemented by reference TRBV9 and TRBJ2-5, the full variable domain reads DSGVTQTPKHLITATGQRVTLRCSPRSGDLSVYWYQQSLDQGLQFLIQYYNGEERAKGNILERFSAQQFPDLHSELNLSSLELGDSALYFCASSVGELQPETQYFGPGTRLLVL.

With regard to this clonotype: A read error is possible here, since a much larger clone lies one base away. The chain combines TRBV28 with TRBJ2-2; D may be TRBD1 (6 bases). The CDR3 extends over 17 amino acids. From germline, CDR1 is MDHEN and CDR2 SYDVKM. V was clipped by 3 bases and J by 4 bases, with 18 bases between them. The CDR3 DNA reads TGTGCCAGCAGTTTGGCAGGGGCGATCGCGAGCACCGGGGAGCTGTTTTTT. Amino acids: CASSLAGAIASTGELFF.

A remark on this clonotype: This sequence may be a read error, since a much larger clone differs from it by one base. CDR3 DNA sequence: TGTGCCTGCAGTTTCGCGGGGAGCACAGATACGCAGTATTTT. Amino acid sequence: CACSFAGSTDTQYF. The chain employs TRBV27 and TRBJ2-3; D might be TRBD2 (6 bases). The CDR3 runs 14 residues. From germline, CDR1 is MNHEY and CDR2 SMNVEV (reference sequence).

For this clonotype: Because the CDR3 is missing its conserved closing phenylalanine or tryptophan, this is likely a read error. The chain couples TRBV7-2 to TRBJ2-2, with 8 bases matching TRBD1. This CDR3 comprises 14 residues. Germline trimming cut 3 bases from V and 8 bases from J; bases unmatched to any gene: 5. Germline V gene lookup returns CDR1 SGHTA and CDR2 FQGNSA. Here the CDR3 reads CASSLDRASGELFL. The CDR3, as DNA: TGTGCCAGCAGCTTGGACAGGGCTTCTGGGGAGCTGTTTCTT.

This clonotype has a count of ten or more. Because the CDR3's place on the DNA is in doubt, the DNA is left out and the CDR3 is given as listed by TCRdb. The CDR3 here is CISVPEEQGEVGKTYGYTF. This chain joins TRBV7-5 and TRBJ1-2. TRBV7-5 is flagged as a pseudogene. The CDR3 length is 19 residues, termini included.

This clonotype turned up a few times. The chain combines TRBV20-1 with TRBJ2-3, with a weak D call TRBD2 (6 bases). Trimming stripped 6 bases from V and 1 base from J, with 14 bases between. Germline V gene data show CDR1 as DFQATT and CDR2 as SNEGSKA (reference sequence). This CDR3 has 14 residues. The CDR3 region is CSAPPASGTDTQYF. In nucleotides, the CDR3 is TGCAGTGCCCCCCCCGCTAGCGGCACAGATACGCAGTATTTT.